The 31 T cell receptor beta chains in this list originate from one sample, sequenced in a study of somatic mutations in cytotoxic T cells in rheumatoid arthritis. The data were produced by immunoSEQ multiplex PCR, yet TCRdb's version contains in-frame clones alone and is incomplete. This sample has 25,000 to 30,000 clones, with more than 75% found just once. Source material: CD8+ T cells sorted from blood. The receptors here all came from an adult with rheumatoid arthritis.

The CDR3 loop reads CASSQGAGNTGELFF. For the CDR3, the DNA is TGCGCCAGCAGCCAAGGGGCAGGCAACACCGGGGAGCTGTTTTTT. The chain carries TRBV4-1 and TRBJ2-2; D is uncertain. The germline CDR1 and CDR2 sequences are MGHRA and YSYEKL. V shed 1 base and J shed 2 bases, with 8 bases lying between them. The CDR3 totals 15 residues.

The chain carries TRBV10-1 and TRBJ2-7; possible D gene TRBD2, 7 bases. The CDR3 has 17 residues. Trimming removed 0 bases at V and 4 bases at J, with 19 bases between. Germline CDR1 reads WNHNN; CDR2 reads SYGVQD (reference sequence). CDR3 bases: TGCGCCAGCAGTGAGTCGGGGGGGGGCACAATTGATTACGAGCAGTACTTC. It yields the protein CASSESGGGTIDYEQYF.

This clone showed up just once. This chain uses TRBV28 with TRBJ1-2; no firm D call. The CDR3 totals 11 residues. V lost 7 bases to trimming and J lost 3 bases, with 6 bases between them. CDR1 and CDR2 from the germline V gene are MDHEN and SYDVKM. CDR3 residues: CASMRDYGYTF. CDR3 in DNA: TGTGCCAGCATGAGGGACTATGGCTACACCTTC.

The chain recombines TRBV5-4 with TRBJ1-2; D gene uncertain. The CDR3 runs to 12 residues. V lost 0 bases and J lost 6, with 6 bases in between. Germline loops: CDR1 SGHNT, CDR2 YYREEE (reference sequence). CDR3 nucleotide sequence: TGTGCCAGCAGCTTGGCCAGAAATGGCTACACCTTC. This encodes CASSLARNGYTF.

The CDR3 reads CASSYLKLADYNEQFF. The CDR3 coding sequence is TGTGCCAGCAGTTACTTAAAACTAGCGGACTACAATGAGCAGTTCTTC. This chain links TRBV6-8 with TRBJ2-1, with 8 bases that match TRBD2. CDR3 length equals 16 residues. The germline V gene has CDR1 MNHGY and CDR2 SAAAGT. Trimming at V came to 1 base and at J to 3 bases, leaving 5 bases not matched to a gene.

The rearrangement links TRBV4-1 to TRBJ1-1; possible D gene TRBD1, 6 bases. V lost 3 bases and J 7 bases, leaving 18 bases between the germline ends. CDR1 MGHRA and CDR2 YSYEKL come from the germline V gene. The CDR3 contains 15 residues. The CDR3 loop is CASSQEDTGTYEAFF. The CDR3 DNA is TGCGCCAGCAGCCAGGAAGACACCGGGACATATGAAGCTTTCTTT.

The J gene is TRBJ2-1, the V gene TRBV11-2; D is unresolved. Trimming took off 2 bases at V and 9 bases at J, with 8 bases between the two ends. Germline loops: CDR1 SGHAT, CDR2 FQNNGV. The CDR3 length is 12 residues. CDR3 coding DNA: TGTGCCAGCAGCTTACGGACGGCTGAGCAGTTCTTC. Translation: CASSLRTAEQFF.

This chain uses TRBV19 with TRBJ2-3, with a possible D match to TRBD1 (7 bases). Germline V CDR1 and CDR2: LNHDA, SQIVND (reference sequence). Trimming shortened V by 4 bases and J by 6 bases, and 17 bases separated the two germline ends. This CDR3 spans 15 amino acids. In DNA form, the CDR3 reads TGTGCCAGTAGTACTAGCGACGTGGGACAGGATACGCAGTATTTT. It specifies CASSTSDVGQDTQYF.

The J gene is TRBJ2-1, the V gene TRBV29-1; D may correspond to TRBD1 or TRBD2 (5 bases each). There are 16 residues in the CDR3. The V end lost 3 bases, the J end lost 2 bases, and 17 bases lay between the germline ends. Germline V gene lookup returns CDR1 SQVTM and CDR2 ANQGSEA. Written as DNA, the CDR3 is TGCAGCGTTGAGGTGGGAATCGGGGCGGCCTACAATGAGCAGTTCTTC. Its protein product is CSVEVGIGAAYNEQFF.

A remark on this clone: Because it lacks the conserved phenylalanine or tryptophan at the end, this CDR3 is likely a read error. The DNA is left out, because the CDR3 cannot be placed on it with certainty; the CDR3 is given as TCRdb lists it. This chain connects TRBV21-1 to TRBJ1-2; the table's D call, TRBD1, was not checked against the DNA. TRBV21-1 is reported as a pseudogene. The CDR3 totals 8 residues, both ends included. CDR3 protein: CARPGTGA.

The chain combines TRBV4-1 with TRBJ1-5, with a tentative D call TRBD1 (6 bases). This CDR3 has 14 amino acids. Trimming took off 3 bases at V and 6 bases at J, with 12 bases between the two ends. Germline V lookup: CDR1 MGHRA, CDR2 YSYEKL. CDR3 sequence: CASSHPGELQPQHF. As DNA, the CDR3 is TGCGCCAGCAGCCACCCAGGGGAACTTCAGCCCCAGCATTTT.

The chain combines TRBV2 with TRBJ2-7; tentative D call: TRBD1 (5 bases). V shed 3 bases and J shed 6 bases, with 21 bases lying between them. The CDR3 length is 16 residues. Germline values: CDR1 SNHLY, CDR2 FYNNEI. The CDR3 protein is CASSDKTLRTLLEQYF. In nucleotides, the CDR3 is TGTGCCAGCAGTGATAAGACCCTACGGACACTCCTCGAGCAGTACTTC.

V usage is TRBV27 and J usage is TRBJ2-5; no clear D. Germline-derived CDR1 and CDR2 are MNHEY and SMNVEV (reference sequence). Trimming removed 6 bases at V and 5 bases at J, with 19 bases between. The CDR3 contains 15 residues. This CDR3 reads CASRSGPRPRETQYF. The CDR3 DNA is TGTGCCAGCAGGTCCGGCCCTCGGCCTAGGGAGACCCAGTACTTC.

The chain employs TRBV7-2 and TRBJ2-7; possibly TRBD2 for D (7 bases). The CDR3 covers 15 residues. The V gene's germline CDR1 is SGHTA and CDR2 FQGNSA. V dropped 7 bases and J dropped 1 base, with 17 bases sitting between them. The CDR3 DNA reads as TGTGCCAGCACGACAAAGGGGGGGCCTTCCTACGAGCAGTACTTC. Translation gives CASTTKGGPSYEQYF.

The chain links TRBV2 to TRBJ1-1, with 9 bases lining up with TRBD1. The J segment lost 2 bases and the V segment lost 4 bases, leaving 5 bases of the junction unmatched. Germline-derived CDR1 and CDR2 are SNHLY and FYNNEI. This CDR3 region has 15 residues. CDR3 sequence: CASSGTGDLNTEAFF. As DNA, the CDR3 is TGTGCCAGCAGTGGGACAGGGGACCTTAACACTGAAGCTTTCTTT.

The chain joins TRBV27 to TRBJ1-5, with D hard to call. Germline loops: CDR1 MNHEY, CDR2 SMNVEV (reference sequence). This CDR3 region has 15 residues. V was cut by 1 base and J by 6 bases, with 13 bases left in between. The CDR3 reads CASSLFSGKSQPQHF. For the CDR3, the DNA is TGTGCCAGCAGTTTATTCAGCGGTAAGAGTCAGCCCCAGCATTTT.

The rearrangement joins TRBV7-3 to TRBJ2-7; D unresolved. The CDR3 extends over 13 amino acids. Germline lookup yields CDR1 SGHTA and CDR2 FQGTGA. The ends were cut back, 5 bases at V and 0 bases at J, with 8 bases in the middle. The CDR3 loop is CASSPEDSYEQYF. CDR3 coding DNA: TGTGCCAGCAGCCCCGAGGACTCCTACGAGCAGTACTTC.

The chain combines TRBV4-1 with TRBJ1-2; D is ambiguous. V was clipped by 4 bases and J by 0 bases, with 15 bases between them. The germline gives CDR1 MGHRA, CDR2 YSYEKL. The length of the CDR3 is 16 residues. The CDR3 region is CASSPREGGTNYGYTF. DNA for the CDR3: TGCGCCAGCAGCCCCCGGGAGGGTGGTACTAACTATGGCTACACCTTC.

The CDR3 nucleotides read TGTGCCAGCAGCTTCGGACTTACCTACGAGCAGTACTTC. It translates to CASSFGLTYEQYF. This chain uses TRBV7-8 with TRBJ2-7, with TRBD2 as a possible D gene (5 bases). CDR1 SGHVS and CDR2 FQNEAQ come from the germline V gene. Trimming removed 3 bases at V and 2 bases at J, with 8 bases between. This CDR3 comprises 13 residues.

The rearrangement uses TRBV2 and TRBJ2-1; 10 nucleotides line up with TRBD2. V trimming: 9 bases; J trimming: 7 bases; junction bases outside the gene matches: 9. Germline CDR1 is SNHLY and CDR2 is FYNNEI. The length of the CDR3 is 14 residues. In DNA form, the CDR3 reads TGTGCCAGTCCTAACCAGCGGGAGGGTAATGAGCAGTTCTTC. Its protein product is CASPNQREGNEQFF.

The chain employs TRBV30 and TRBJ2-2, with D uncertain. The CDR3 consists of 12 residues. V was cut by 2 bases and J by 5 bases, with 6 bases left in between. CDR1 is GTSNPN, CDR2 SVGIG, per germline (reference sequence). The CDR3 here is CAWSHGTGELFF. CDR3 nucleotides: TGTGCCTGGAGTCATGGTACCGGGGAGCTGTTTTTT.

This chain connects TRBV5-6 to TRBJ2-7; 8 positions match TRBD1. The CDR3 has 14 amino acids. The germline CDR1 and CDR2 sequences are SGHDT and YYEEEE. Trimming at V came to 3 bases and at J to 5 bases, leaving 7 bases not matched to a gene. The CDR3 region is CASSSRQGINEQYF. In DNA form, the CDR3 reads TGTGCCAGCAGCTCTAGACAGGGGATTAACGAGCAGTACTTC.

The CDR3 region has the DNA TGCAGCGTTGCCGGGGGAGAGACTGAAGCTTTCTTT. Encoded protein: CSVAGGETEAFF. The chain uses TRBV29-1 and TRBJ1-1; tentatively, D is TRBD1 (5 bases). The CDR3 covers 12 residues. Germline V gene lookup returns CDR1 SQVTM and CDR2 ANQGSEA. Trimming took 4 bases from V and 5 from J, leaving 11 bases between them.

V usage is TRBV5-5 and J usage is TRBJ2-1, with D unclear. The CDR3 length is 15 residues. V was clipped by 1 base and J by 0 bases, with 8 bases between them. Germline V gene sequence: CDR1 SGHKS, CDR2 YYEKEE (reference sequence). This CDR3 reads CASSLFQNSYNEQFF. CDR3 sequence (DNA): TGTGCCAGCAGCTTGTTCCAGAACTCCTACAATGAGCAGTTCTTC.

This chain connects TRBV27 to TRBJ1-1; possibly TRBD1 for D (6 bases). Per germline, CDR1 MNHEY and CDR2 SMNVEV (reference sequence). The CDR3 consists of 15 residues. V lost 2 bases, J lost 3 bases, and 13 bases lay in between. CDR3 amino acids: CASSLGMTGHTEAFF. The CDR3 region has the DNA TGTGCCAGCAGTTTAGGGATGACAGGACACACTGAAGCTTTCTTT.

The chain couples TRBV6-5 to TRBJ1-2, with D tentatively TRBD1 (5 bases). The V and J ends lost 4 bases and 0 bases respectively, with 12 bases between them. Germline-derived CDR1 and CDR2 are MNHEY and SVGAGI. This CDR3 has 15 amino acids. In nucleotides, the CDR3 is TGTGCCAGCAGTTCGGGGGGACCTACTAACTATGGCTACACCTTC. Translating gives CASSSGGPTNYGYTF.

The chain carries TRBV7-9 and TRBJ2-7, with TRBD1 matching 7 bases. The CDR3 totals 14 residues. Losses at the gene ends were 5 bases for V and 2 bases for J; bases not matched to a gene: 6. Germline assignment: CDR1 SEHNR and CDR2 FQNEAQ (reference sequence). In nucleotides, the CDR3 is TGTGCCAGCAGCCTTGAGACAGGGCCCTACGAGCAGTACTTC. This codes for CASSLETGPYEQYF.

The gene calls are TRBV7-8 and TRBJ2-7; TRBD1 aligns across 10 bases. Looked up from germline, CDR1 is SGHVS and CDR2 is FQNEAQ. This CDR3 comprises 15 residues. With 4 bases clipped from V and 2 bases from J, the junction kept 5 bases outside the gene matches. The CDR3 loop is CASSSTGGLTYEQYF. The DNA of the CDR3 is TGTGCCAGCAGCTCGACAGGGGGCCTTACCTACGAGCAGTACTTC.

CDR3 amino acids: CASSEGVGITDTQYF. The CDR3 DNA is TGTGCCAGCAGCGAGGGGGTTGGGATCACAGATACGCAGTATTTT. The rearrangement uses TRBV27 and TRBJ2-3; the D gene is possibly TRBD1 (6 bases). The V and J ends lost 6 bases and 2 bases respectively, with 15 bases between them. CDR1 MNHEY and CDR2 SMNVEV come from the germline V gene (reference sequence). The CDR3 covers 15 residues.

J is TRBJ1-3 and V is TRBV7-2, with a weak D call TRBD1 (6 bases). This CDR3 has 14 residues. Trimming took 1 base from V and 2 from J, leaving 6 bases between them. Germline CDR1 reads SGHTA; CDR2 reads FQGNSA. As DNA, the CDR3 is TGTGCCAGCAGCTTAGGGACAGCTGGAAACACCATATATTTT. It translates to CASSLGTAGNTIYF.

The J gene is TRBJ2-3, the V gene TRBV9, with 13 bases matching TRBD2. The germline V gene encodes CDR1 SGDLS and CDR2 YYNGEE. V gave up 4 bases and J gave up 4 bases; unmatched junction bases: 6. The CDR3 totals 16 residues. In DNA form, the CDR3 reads TGTGCCAGCAGCTTGACTAGCGGGGGGATAGCAGATACGCAGTATTTT. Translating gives CASSLTSGGIADTQYF.